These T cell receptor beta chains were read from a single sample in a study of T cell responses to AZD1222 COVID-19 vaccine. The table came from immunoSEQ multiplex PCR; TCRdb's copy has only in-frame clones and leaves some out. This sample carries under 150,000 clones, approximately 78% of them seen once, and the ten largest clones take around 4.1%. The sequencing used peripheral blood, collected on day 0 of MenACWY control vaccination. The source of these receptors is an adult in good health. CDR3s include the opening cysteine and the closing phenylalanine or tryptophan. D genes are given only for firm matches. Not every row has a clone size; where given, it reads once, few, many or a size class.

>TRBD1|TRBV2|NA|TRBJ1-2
CASSALTGGNYGYTF
TGTGCCAGCAGTGCGTTGACAGGGGGGAACTATGGCTACACCTTC
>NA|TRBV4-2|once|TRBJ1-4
CASSQESINLNNEKLFF
TGTGCCAGCAGCCAAGAATCAATCAACCTCAATAATGAAAAACTGTTTTTT
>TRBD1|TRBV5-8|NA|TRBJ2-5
CASLRDRARETQYF
TGTGCCAGCCTGAGGGACAGGGCTAGGGAGACCCAGTACTTC
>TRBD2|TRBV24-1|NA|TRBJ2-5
CATSAGGQESQYF
TGTGCCACCAGTGCGGGGGGTCAAGAGAGCCAGTACTTC
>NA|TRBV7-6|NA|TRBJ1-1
CASSVNRENTEAFF
TGTGCCAGCAGCGTGAACAGGGAGAACACTGAAGCTTTCTTT
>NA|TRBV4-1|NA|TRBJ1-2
CASSQEERIYGYTF
TGCGCCAGCAGCCAAGAGGAGCGGATATATGGCTACACCTTC
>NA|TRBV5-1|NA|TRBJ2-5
CASSLDSQQETQYF
TGCGCCAGCAGCTTAGACTCACAACAAGAGACCCAGTACTTC
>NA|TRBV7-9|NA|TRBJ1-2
CASSLGDRYGYTF
TGTGCCAGCAGCTTGGGAGACCGCTATGGCTACACCTTC
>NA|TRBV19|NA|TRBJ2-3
CASSPNFQLSTDTQYF
TGTGCCAGTAGCCCCAACTTTCAACTGTCCACAGATACGCAGTATTTT
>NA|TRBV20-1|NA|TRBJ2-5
CSARQETQYF
TGCAGTGCCAGGCAAGAGACCCAGTACTTC
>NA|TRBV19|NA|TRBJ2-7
CASSIVSRSYEQYF
TGTGCCAGTAGTATCGTTTCCAGATCCTACGAGCAGTACTTC
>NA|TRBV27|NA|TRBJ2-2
CASRPGGTGELFF
TGTGCCAGCAGGCCCGGGGGCACCGGGGAGCTGTTTTTT
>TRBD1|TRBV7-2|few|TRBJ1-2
CASSLGGTVNYGYTF
TGTGCCAGCAGCTTAGGAGGGACAGTTAACTATGGCTACACCTTC
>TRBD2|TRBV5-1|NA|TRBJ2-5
CASSLAPGTSETQYF
TGCGCCAGCAGCTTGGCCCCCGGGACTAGCGAGACCCAGTACTTC
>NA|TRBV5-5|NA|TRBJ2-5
CASSLGAPQETQYF
TGTGCCAGCAGCCTGGGCGCCCCACAAGAGACCCAGTACTTC
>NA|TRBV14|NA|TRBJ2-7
CASSQRQAGSYEQYF
TGTGCCAGCAGCCAAAGACAGGCCGGCTCCTACGAGCAGTACTTC
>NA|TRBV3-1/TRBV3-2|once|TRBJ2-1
CASSQLYNEQFF
TGTGCCAGCAGCCAACTCTACAATGAGCAGTTCTTC
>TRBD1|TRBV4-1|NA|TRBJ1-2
CASSQPTSRDRGRGYTF
TGCGCCAGCAGCCAGCCTACATCCCGGGACAGGGGCAGAGGCTACACCTTC
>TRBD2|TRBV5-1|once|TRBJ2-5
CASRGGDQIGRARETQYF
TGCGCCAGCCGTGGGGGGGACCAGATCGGACGGGCTCGGGAGACCCAGTACTTC
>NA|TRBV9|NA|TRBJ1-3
CASSVAPAATGNTIYF
TGTGCCAGCAGCGTAGCCCCGGCGGCGACTGGAAACACCATATATTTT
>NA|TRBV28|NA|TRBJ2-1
CASSMAREQFF
TGTGCCAGCAGTATGGCTCGTGAGCAGTTCTTC
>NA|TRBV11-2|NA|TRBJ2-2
CASSLDHPGVVTGELFF
TGTGCCAGCAGCTTAGATCACCCAGGGGTCGTGACCGGGGAGCTGTTTTTT
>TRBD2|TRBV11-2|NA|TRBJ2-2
CASRPGLAGTGELFF
TGTGCCAGCAGACCTGGACTAGCGGGTACCGGGGAGCTGTTTTTT
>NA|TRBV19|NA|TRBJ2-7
CASSIGAQAYEQYF
TGTGCCAGTAGTATCGGGGCACAGGCCTACGAGCAGTACTTC
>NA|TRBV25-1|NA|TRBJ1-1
CASSDPSGGDTEAFF
TGTGCCAGCAGTGATCCCTCCGGGGGGGACACTGAAGCTTTCTTT
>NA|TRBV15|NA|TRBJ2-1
CATSTRLDGEQFF
TGTGCCACCAGCACGAGACTGGACGGTGAGCAGTTCTTC
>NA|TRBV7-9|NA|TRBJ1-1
CASSLRQAGQPEAFF
TGTGCCAGCAGCCTCCGTCAGGCAGGGCAGCCTGAAGCTTTCTTT
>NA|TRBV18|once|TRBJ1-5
CASSFEQSVNQPQHF
TGTGCCAGCTCATTCGAGCAAAGCGTTAATCAGCCCCAGCATTTT
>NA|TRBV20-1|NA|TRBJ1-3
CSASSLSSGNTIYF
TGCAGTGCTAGTAGCCTGAGCTCTGGAAACACCATATATTTT
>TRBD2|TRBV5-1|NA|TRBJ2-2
CASSLSSASGTGELFF
TGCGCCAGCAGCTTGTCTTCGGCTAGCGGCACCGGGGAGCTGTTTTTT
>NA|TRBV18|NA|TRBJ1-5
CASSPRTQGGGSNQPQHF
TGTGCCAGCTCACCCCGGACCCAAGGGGGAGGTAGCAATCAGCCCCAGCATTTT
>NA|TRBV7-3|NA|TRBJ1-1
CASSLAGRNTEAFF
TGTGCCAGCAGCTTAGCAGGGAGAAACACTGAAGCTTTCTTT
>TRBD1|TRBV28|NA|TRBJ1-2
CASSFRLRTGNGYTF
TGTGCCAGCAGTTTTCGCCTGAGGACAGGGAATGGCTACACCTTC
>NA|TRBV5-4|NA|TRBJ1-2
CASSVNRDGYGYTF
TGTGCCAGCAGCGTCAACAGGGACGGCTATGGCTACACCTTC
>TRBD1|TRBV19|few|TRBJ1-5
CASRGTVGYLSNQPQHF
TGTGCCAGTCGAGGGACAGTCGGTTACCTTAGCAATCAGCCCCAGCATTTT
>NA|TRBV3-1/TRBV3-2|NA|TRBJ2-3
CASSQESVQQGTQYF
TGTGCCAGCAGCCAAGAATCGGTTCAACAGGGAACGCAGTATTTT
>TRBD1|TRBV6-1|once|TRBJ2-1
CASSVIVGGQGDYEQFF
TGTGCCAGCAGTGTTATTGTGGGGGGACAGGGAGATTATGAGCAGTTCTTC
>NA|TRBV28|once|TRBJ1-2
CASSLRGLYGYTF
TGTGCCAGCAGTTTACGGGGGTTATATGGCTACACCTTC
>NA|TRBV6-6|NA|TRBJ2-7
CASSYRRDSSYEQYF
TGTGCCAGCAGTTACCGGCGGGACAGCTCCTACGAGCAGTACTTC